This T cell receptor beta chain is drawn from a study of T-cell reconstitution after alpha-beta-depleted transplantation in children. Molecular barcoding with unique molecular identifiers was used for the TCRbeta library. TCRdb processed the PCR reads anew with MiXCR; each CDR3 protein has one entry. The table records around 370,000 distinct CDR3 sequences, 10% of them present only once. This clonotype was seen only a few times. The CDR3 spans 17 residues. Trimming removed 0 bases at V and 1 base at J, with 14 bases between. The germline V gene encodes CDR1 SGHTA and CDR2 FQGNSA. The sequencing here drew on PBMCs from the stem cell graft donor, taken from the stem cell graft. This receptor was obtained from a human donor who donated a stem cell graft to a child with acute lymphoblastic leukemia. The chain employs TRBV7-2 and TRBJ2-3, with D possibly matching TRBD2 (6 bases). The CDR3 protein is CASSLAGPGVGTDTQYF. CDR3 in DNA: TGTGCCAGCAGCTTAGCGGGGCCGGGAGTGGGCACAGATACGCAGTATTTT.